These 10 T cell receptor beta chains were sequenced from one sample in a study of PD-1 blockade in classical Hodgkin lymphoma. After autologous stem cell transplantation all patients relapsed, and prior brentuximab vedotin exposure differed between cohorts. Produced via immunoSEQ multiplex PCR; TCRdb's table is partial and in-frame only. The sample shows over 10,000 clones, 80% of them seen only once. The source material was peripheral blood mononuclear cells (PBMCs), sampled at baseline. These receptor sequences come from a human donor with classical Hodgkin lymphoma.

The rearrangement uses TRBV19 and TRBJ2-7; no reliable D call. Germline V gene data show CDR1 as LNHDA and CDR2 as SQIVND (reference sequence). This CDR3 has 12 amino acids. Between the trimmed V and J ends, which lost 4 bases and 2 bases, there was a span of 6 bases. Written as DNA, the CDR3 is TGTGCCAGTAGTACCTACCCCTACGAGCAGTACTTC. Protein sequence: CASSTYPYEQYF.

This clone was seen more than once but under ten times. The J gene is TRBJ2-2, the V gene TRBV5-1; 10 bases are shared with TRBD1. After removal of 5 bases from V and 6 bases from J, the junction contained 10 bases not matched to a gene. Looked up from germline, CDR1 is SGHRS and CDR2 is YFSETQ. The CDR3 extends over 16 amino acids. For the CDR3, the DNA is TGCGCCAGCAGTAGGGGACAGGGGTATTATGCCGGGGAGCTGTTTTTT. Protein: CASSRGQGYYAGELFF.

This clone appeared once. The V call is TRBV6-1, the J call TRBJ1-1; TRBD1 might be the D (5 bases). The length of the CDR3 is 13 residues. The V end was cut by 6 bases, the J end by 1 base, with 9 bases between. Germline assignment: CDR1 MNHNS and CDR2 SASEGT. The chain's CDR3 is CASSGGPNTEAFF. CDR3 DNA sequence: TGTGCCAGCAGCGGGGGACCGAACACTGAAGCTTTCTTT.

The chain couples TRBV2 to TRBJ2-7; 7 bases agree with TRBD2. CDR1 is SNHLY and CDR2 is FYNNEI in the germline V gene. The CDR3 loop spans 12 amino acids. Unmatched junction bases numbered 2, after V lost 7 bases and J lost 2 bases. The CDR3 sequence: CASTGLAYEQYF. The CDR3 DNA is TGTGCCAGCACCGGACTAGCCTACGAGCAGTACTTC.

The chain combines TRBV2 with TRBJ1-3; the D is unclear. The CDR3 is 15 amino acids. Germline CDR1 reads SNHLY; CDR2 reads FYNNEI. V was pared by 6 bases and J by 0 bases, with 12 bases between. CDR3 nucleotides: TGTGCCAGCAGGGAGAAACCGGGCTCTGGAAACACCATATATTTT. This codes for CASREKPGSGNTIYF.

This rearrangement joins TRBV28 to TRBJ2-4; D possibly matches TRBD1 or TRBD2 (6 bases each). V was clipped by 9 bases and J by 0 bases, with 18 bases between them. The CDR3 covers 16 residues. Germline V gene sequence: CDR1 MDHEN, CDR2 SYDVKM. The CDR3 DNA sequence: TGTGCCAGAGACAAGGGGGGCTTTATAGCCAAAAACATTCAGTACTTC. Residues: CARDKGGFIAKNIQYF.

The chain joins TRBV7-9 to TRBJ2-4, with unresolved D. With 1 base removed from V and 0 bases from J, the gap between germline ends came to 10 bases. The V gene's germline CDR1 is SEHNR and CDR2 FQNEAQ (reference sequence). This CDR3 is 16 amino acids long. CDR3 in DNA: TGTGCCAGCAGCTTAGTGGAGACCCTAGCCAAAAACATTCAGTACTTC. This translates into CASSLVETLAKNIQYF.

The CDR3 loop reads CASSPPLGYEQYF. DNA of the CDR3: TGTGCCAGCAGCCCTCCGTTGGGCTACGAGCAGTACTTC. The gene calls are TRBV9 and TRBJ2-7; D not resolved. In germline, CDR1 is SGDLS, CDR2 YYNGEE. The CDR3 contains 13 residues. Trimming removed 4 bases from V and 3 bases from J, with 11 bases in between.

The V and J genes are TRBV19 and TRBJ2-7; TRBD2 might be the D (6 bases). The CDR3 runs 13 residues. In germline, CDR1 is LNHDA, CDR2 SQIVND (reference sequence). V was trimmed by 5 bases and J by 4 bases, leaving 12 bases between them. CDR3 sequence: CASSLGLEYEQYF. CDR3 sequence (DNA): TGTGCCAGTAGTCTGGGACTGGAATACGAGCAGTACTTC.

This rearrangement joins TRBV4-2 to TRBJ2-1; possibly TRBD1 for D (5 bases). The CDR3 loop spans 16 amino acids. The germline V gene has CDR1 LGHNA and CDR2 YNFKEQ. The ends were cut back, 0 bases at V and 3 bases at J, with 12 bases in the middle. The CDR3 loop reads CASSQDLGRVYNEQFF. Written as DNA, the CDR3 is TGTGCCAGCAGCCAAGATTTGGGCAGGGTCTACAATGAGCAGTTCTTC.